In this sample, the clone carrying this TCR beta chain turned up a few times. As yet, its antigen is unknown. This sample was included in a study of vaccination and CD4 T cells after COVID-19. Study context: Nasal swab PCR detected SARS-CoV-2 in convalescent patients, who comprised several mild cases and one severe case. Stimuli were overlapping spike peptide pools of SARS-CoV-2 and three common cold coronaviruses (HCoV-NL63, HCoV-OC43, HCoV-229E).

Time point in this sample: late sampling 161 to 241 days after vaccination in a few convalescent patients. The treatment: roughly nine-day PBMC culture with coronavirus spike peptide pools or control peptides (ViraFEST assay). ViraFEST stimulated the growth of antigen-specific T cells using peptide pools and subsequently profiled their TCRs by sequencing. After being plated at around 2 million per well, PBMCs were cultured with about 10 IU/ml IL-2 and roughly 10 ug/ml peptide pools. The assay that was used to sequence DNA from cultured CD4+ T cells was the Oncomine TCR Beta short-read assay. TCRdb called the PCR reads again in MiXCR, with one record for every CDR3 protein. This sample has some 17,000 distinct CDR3 sequences, with about 45% found just once. The sequence came from a human donor who had recovered from COVID-19. The sequenced sample was CD4+ T cells from blood, cultured in vitro, obtained about 7 months after SARS-CoV-2 vaccination.

The DNA of the CDR3 is TGTGCCACCAGCAGAGCGGCCTCCAGCGCCTACGAGCAGTACTTC. Translation: CATSRAASSAYEQYF. The rearrangement joins TRBV15 to TRBJ2-7; no firm D call. CDR3 length: 15 amino acids. Germline V gene sequence: CDR1 LNHNV, CDR2 YYDKDF (reference sequence). The V end lost 1 base, the J end lost 2 bases, and 12 bases lay between the germline ends. Variable domain in full (rest from reference TRBV15 and TRBJ2-7): DAMVIQNPRYQVTQFGKPVTLSCSQTLNHNVMYWYQQKSSQAPKLLFHYYDKDFNNEADTPDNFQSRRPNTSFCFLDIRSPGLGDTAMYLCATSRAASSAYEQYFGPGTRLTVT.